This entry is about one T cell receptor (beta chain). The entry originates in a study of blood T cell repertoires in COVID-19. The method was immunoSEQ multiplex PCR; TCRdb's version includes in-frame clones alone and lacks a portion of them. The sample consists of about 210,000 clones, over 75% of them appearing once. Germline CDR1 reads SGHVS; CDR2 reads FQNEAQ. The V end was cut by 5 bases, the J end by 7 bases, with 21 bases between. The CDR3 consists of 16 residues. Researchers sorted participants into cohorts using their self-reported clinical history. The clonotype originates from a man aged 35 to 55 who had recovered from COVID-19. The specimen was PBMCs or T cells enriched from blood (not recorded which). The rearrangement uses TRBV7-8 and TRBJ2-1, with D tentatively TRBD2 (5 bases). The DNA of the CDR3 is TGTGCCAGCAGCCATTACCGGGATACGTTGGGAAATGAGCAGTTCTTC. It is translated as CASSHYRDTLGNEQFF.